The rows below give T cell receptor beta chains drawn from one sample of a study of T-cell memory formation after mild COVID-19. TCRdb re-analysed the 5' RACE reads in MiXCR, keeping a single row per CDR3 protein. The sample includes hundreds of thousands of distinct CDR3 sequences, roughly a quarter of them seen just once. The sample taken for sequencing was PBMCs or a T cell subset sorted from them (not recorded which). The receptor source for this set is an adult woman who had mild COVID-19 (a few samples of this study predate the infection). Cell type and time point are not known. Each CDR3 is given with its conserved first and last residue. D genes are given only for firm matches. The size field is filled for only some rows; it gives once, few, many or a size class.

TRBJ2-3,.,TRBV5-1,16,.,TGCGCCAGCAGCTTGGGGGTGGGCCATAGCACAGATACGCAGTATTTT,CASSLGVGHSTDTQYF
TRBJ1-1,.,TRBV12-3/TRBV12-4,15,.,TGTGCCAGCAGAACGACTCCGTACCTGGACACTGAAGCTTTCTTT,CASRTTPYLDTEAFF
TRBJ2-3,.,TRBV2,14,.,TGTGCCAGCAGTTGGCAGCGGGCCACAGATACGCAGTATTTT,CASSWQRATDTQYF
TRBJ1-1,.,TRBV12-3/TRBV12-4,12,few,TGTGCCAGTACAGGGTGGGACACTGAAGCTTTCTTT,CASTGWDTEAFF
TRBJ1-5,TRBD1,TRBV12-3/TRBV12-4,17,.,TGTGCCAGCAGTCCGACAGGGGGCATCTTCAGCAATCAGCCCCAGCATTTT,CASSPTGGIFSNQPQHF
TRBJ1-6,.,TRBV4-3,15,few,TGCGCCAGCAGCCTTACGACAGATGGAAATTCACCCCTCCACTTT,CASSLTTDGNSPLHF
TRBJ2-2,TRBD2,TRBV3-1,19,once,TGTGCCAGCAGCCCCCATTGGACTAGCGGTAGAGGTAGGGGCGGGGAGCTGTTTTTT,CASSPHWTSGRGRGGELFF
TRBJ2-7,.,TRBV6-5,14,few,TGTGCCAGCAGTTACAGGGCCCTCTCCTACGAGCAGTACTTC,CASSYRALSYEQYF
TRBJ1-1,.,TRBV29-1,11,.,TGCAGCGTCGTCCCGGTTGAAGGGGCTTTCTTT,CSVVPVEGAFF
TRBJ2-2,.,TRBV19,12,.,TGTGCCAGTAGTCCTCCAGCCGGGGAGCTGTTTTTT,CASSPPAGELFF
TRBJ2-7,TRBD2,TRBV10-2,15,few,TGCGCCAGCAGGGAGACTAGCGGGAGGCTCTACGAGCAGTACTTC,CASRETSGRLYEQYF
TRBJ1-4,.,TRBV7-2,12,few,TGTGCCAGCAGCTTAGTAGGCGGGAGACTGTTTTTT,CASSLVGGRLFF
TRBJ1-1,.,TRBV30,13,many,TGTGCCTGGAGTCGGGATCGGGGCACTGAAGCTTTCTTT,CAWSRDRGTEAFF
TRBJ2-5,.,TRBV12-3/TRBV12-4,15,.,TGTGCCAGCAGTTTAGGGACAGAGTACCAAGAGACCCAGTACTTC,CASSLGTEYQETQYF
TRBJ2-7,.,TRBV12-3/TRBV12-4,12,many,TGTGCCAGCTCCCGCTCAGTATACGAGCAGTACTTC,CASSRSVYEQYF
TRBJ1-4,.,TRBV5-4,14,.,TGTGCCAGCAGCTTGGATGGGGATTATGAAAAACTGTTTTTT,CASSLDGDYEKLFF
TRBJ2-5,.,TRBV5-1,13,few,TGCGCCAGCAGCTTGGAAGGACGGCGGACCCAGTACTTC,CASSLEGRRTQYF
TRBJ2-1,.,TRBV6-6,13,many,TGTGCCAGCAGTAGCCCAGTTCCCAATGAGCAGTTCTTC,CASSSPVPNEQFF
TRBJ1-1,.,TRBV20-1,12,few,TGCAGTGCTCAGAGCTCGAACACTGAAGCTTTCTTT,CSAQSSNTEAFF
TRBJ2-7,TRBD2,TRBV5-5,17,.,TGTGCCAGCAGCTTGTACGGACTAGCGGGAGTAGGTGACGAGCAGTACTTC,CASSLYGLAGVGDEQYF
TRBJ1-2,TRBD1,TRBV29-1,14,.,TGCAGCGTTGAGGGGGAGGACAGGAGCTATGGCTACACCTTC,CSVEGEDRSYGYTF
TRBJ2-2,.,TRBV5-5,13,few,TGTGCCAGCAGGGTACTTGCCACCGGGGAGCTGTTTTTT,CASRVLATGELFF
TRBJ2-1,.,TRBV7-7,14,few,TGTGCTAGCAGCTTAGATTCTAGCGACAATGAGCAGTTCTTC,CASSLDSSDNEQFF
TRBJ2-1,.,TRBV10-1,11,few,TGCGCCAGCAGGAGACAGGGAGGCTCGATCTTC,CASRRQGGSIF
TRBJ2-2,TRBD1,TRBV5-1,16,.,TGCGCCAGCAGCTACTGGGACAGGGCGAGCACCGGGGAGCTGTTTTTT,CASSYWDRASTGELFF
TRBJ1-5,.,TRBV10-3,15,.,TGTGCCATCAGTGAGTCCGAGCTGGGTCATCAGCCCCAGCATTTT,CAISESELGHQPQHF
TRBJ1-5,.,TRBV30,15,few,TGTGCCTGGAGTGGGGGATTCAATAGCAATCAGCCCCAGCATTTT,CAWSGGFNSNQPQHF
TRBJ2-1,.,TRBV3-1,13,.,TGTGCCAGCAGCCAAGATTACGGAGGCGAGCAGTTCTTC,CASSQDYGGEQFF
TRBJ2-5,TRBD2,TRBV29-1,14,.,TGCAGCGTTCGACTAGCGGGACACGTGGAGACCCAGTACTTC,CSVRLAGHVETQYF
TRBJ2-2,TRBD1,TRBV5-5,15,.,TGTGCCAGCAGCTTACGGGACAGCCTTACCGGGGAGCTGTTTTTT,CASSLRDSLTGELFF
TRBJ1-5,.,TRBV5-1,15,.,TGCGCCAGCAGCCCCGGGACGGATGGCAATCAGCCCCAGCATTTT,CASSPGTDGNQPQHF
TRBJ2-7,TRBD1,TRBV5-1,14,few,TGCGCCAGCAGGCCGGACAGGGTGGTACGGGAGCAGTACTTC,CASRPDRVVREQYF
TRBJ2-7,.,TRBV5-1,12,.,TGCGCCAGCAGGGGCACGGGGTCCGAGCAGTACTTC,CASRGTGSEQYF
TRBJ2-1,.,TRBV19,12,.,TGTGCCAGCCTGGGACTCCTCAATGAGCAGTTCTTC,CASLGLLNEQFF
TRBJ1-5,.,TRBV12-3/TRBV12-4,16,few,TGTGCCAGCAGTTTAGGTGGGACTGGCAGCAATCAGCCCCAGCATTTT,CASSLGGTGSNQPQHF
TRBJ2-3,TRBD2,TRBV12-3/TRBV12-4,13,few,TGTGCCAGCAAAAAGGGGAGGGCAGATACGCAGTATTTT,CASKKGRADTQYF
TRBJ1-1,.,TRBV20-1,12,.,TGCAGTAAGAGGGACCCGAACACTGAAGCTTTCTTT,CSKRDPNTEAFF
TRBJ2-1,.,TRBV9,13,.,TGTGCCAGCAGCGTAGGCTCCCGCAATGAGCAGTTCTTC,CASSVGSRNEQFF
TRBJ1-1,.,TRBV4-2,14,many,TGTGCCACGCGAGACGCGGGCAGGGGCACTGAAGCTTTCTTT,CATRDAGRGTEAFF
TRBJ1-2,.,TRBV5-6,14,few,TGTGCCAGCAGCCCGGGGAATGGACCCTATGGCTACACCTTC,CASSPGNGPYGYTF
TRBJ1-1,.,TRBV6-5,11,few,TGTGCCAGCGGGGGACCGACTGAAGCTTTCTTT,CASGGPTEAFF
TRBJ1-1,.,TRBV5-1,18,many,TGCGCCAGCAGCTTTCGGGGGCCAGAACCGACCTTGAACACTGAAGCTTTCTTT,CASSFRGPEPTLNTEAFF
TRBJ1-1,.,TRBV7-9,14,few,TGTGCCAGCAGCTTTAGGGCGTCTTTCACTGAAGCTTTCTTT,CASSFRASFTEAFF
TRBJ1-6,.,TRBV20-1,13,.,TGCAGTGCCAGGCGGGAGTATAATTCACCCCTCCACTTT,CSARREYNSPLHF
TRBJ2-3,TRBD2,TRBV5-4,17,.,TGTGCCAGCAGCTTCCCGACTAGCGGGGGGGCCGAAGATACGCAGTATTTT,CASSFPTSGGAEDTQYF
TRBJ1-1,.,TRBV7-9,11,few,TGTGCCAGCAGCTTAATCGCGGAAGCTTTCTTT,CASSLIAEAFF
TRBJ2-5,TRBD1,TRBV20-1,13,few,TGCAGTGCTAAGAGGGGGCTAGCAGAGACCCAGTACTTC,CSAKRGLAETQYF
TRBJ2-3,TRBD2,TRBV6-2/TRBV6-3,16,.,TGTGCCAGCAGTACATTAGCGGGAGGGGTTGGAGATACGCAGTATTTT,CASSTLAGGVGDTQYF
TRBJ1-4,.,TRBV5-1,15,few,TGCGCCAGCAGCCCATCCCTGGTACCTAATGAAAAACTGTTTTTT,CASSPSLVPNEKLFF
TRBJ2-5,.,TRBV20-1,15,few,TGCAGTGCTAGATATGCCGGGGTCAACCAAGAGACCCAGTACTTC,CSARYAGVNQETQYF
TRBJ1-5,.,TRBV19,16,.,TGTGCCAGTAGTATTCGGGGGGCTTATAGCAATCAGCCCCAGCATTTT,CASSIRGAYSNQPQHF
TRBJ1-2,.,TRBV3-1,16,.,TGTGCCAGCAGCCACCGAGGGAGGGATCGGGGTCATGGCTACACCTTC,CASSHRGRDRGHGYTF
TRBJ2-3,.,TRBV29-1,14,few,TGCAGCGTTGATAGCAGGGGCGGAGGGGTTACGCAGTATTTT,CSVDSRGGGVTQYF
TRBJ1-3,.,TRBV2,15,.,TGTGCCAGCACTGGACCGAGCCGCTCTGGAAACACCATATATTTT,CASTGPSRSGNTIYF
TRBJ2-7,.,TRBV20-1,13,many,TGCAGTGCCGACGGAACCCTCTCCTACGAGCAGTACTTC,CSADGTLSYEQYF
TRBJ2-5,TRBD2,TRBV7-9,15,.,TGTGCCAGCAGCTTAACGGGGGGGCTCGCCGAGACCCAGTACTTC,CASSLTGGLAETQYF
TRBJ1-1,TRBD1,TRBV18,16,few,TGTGCCAGCTCACCGGCAGGGGGTGGAGTGAACACTGAAGCTTTCTTT,CASSPAGGGVNTEAFF
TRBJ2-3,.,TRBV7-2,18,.,TGTGCCAGCAGCCCACGCACCCTGCGGGACACACGCACAGATACGCAGTATTTT,CASSPRTLRDTRTDTQYF
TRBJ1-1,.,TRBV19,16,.,TGTGCCAGTAGTATCGGGGTATGGGAGTCTAGCACTGAAGCTTTCTTT,CASSIGVWESSTEAFF